This T cell receptor (beta chain) was documented in a study of blood T cells in healthy people across ages. Whole-study findings and limits: The fall in TCR beta diversity per million T cells was roughly linear with age.

The sample holds a few counts of this clonotype. What it recognizes is unknown. Each individual donor underwent a draw of around 9.8 milliliters of peripheral blood. The V and J ends lost 1 base and 0 bases respectively, with 16 bases between them. The CDR3 sequence is 18 residues long. From germline, CDR1 is SGHNT and CDR2 YENEEA. Combining a sample-barcoded 5' primer with a J-beta primer mix, a second PCR ran for about 7 to 11 cycles. The template-switch adaptor, which had 12 random nucleotides, put a tag on each cDNA molecule. Via MiXCR, TCRdb re-called the 5' RACE reads, giving one row per CDR3 protein. The sample holds hundreds of thousands of distinct CDR3 sequences, over 20% seen once.

This chain joins TRBV11-3 and TRBJ2-1; either TRBD1 or TRBD2 may supply D (5 bases each). Input material: blood. The clonotype originates from a man in his 70s in good health. The CDR3 here is CASSLAPWGYPSYNEQFF. CDR3 sequence (DNA): TGTGCCAGCAGCTTAGCCCCCTGGGGGTACCCCTCCTACAATGAGCAGTTCTTC.